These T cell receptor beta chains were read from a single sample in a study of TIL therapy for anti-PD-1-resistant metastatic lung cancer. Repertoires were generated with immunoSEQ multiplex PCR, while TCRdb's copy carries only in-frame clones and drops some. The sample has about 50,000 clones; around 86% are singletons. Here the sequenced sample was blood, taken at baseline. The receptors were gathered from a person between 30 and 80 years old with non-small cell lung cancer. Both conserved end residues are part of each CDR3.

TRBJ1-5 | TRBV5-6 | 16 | CASSLQGSSSNQPQHF
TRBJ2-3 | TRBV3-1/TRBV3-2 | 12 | CASSSRTYTQYF
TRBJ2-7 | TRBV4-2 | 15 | CASSQESGSSYEQYF
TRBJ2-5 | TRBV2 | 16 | CASSEALRGGTGTQYF
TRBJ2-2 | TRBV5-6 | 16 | CASSLERGWGTGELFF
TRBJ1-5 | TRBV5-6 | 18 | CASSSRAGNPYSNQPQHF
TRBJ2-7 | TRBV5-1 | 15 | CASSSRTGSSYEQYF
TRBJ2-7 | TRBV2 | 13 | CASSWTGAYEQYF
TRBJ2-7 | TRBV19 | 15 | CASSTEDRAGYEQYF
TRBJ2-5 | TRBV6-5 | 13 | CASSRRLQETQYF
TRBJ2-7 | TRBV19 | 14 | CASSRDSLRYEQYF
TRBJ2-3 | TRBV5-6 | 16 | CASSLTAGGFMDTQYF
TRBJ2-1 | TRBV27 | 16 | CASSRLAGTSYNEQFF
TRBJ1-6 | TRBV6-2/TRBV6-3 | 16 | CASSYSIRGRDSPLHF
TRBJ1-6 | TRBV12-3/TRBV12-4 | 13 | CASSFTYNSPLHF
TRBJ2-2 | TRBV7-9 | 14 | CARMDRVDTGELFF
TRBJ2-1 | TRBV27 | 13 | CASRSNSYNEQFF
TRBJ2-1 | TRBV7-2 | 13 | CASSLGPNNEQFF
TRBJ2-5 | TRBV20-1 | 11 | CSAEEGETQYF
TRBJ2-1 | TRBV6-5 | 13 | CASQERSYNEQFF
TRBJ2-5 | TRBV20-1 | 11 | CSARNLETQYF
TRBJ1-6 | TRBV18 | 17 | CASSPSTLSSYNSPLHF
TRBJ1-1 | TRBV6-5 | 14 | CASSPTGQGTEAFF
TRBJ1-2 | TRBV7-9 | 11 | CASSLEGGYTF
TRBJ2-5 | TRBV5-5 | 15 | CASSLGQGKGETQYF
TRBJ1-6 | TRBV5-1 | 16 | CASSLARGRGESPLHF
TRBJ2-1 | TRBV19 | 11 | CASSMGQEQFF
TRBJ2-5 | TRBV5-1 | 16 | CASANSGTGGAETQYF
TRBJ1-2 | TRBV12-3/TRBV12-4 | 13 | CASSFNGNYGYTF
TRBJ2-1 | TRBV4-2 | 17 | CASSQETGTSRVNEQFF
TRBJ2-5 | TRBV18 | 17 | CASSPRWGDSSQETQYF
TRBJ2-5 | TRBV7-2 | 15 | CASSRSLTGIETQYF
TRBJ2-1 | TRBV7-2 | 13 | CASSFYIDNEQFF
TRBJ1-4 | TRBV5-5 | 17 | CASTLQGSGRAAEKLFF
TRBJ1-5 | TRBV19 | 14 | CASSLGGSGQPQHF
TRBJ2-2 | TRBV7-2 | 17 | CASMGGVAGGNTGELFF
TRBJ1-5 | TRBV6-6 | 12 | CASSYENQPQHF
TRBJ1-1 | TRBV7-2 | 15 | CASSLIRSGRTEAFF
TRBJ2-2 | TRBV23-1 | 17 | CASSRRDCPANTGELFF
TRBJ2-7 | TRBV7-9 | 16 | CASSQNREVASYEQYF
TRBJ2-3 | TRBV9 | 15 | CASSAGQVSTDTQYF
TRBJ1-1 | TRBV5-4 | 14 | CASSLGHLNTEAFF
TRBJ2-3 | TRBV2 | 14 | CASSPALGADTQYF
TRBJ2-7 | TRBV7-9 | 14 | CASSIPSGPRGQYF
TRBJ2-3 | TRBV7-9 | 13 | CASSLLGVDTQYF
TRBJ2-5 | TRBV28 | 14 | CASSLGGNQETQYF